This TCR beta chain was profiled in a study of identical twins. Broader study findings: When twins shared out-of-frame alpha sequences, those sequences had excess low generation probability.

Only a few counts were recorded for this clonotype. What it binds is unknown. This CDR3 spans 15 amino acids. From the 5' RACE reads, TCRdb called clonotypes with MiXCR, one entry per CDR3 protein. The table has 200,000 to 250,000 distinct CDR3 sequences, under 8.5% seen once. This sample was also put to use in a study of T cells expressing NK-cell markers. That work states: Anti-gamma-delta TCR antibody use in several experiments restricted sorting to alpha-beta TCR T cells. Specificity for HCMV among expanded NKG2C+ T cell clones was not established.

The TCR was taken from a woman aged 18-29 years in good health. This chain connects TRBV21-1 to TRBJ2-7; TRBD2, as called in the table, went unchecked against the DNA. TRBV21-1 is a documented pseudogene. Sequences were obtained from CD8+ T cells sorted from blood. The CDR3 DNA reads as TGTGCCAGCGCTAGGTTTGCGGTAACCTCCTACGAGCAGTACTTC. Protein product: CASARFAVTSYEQYF.